This passage covers 13 T cell receptor beta chains from one sample sequenced in a study of T cell changes during pregnancy in multiple sclerosis. TCRdb keeps only in-frame clones here, not all; method: immunoSEQ multiplex PCR. The table records around 88,000 clones, roughly nine tenths of them present only once. The starting material was peripheral blood, obtained in the first trimester of pregnancy. These receptors came from a female donor with multiple sclerosis, enrolled in a pregnancy study.

The chain has TRBV7-9 and TRBJ2-3, with 9 bases that match TRBD1. Unmatched junction bases numbered 10, after V lost 5 bases and J lost 7 bases. Germline V gene data show CDR1 as SEHNR and CDR2 as FQNEAQ (reference sequence). This CDR3 is built from 15 residues. CDR3 region: CASSLPGQGSYTQYF. The CDR3 DNA reads TGTGCCAGCAGCCTCCCGGGACAGGGTTCATATACGCAGTATTTT.

V usage is TRBV18 and J usage is TRBJ2-7; weak D call: TRBD2 (5 bases). This CDR3 contains 16 residues. V shed 1 base and J shed 0 bases, with 13 bases lying between them. Germline V gene sequence: CDR1 KGHSH, CDR2 LQKENI. The CDR3 DNA follows: TGTGCCAGCTCACCACTTGGAGCGGTTAGCTCCTACGAGCAGTACTTC. Amino acid sequence: CASSPLGAVSSYEQYF.

The chain couples TRBV19 to TRBJ1-6; TRBD1 matches 8 bases. Unmatched junction bases numbered 13, after V lost 5 bases and J lost 10 bases. The CDR3 spans 16 residues. CDR1 is LNHDA and CDR2 is SQIVND in the germline V gene (reference sequence). The CDR3 coding sequence is TGTGCCAGTAGTTTATTCCCCGGGACAGGACAATCACCCCTCCACTTT. Amino acid sequence: CASSLFPGTGQSPLHF.

The chain couples TRBV4-3 to TRBJ2-6, with D perhaps TRBD1 (6 bases). Trimming removed 2 bases at V and 2 bases at J, with 7 bases between. The CDR3 is 15 amino acids. CDR1 is LGHNA and CDR2 is YSLEER in the germline V gene. CDR3 in amino acids: CASSQTGTGANVLTF. The CDR3 DNA reads as TGCGCCAGCAGCCAAACAGGGACTGGGGCCAACGTCCTGACTTTC.

The V and J genes are TRBV2 and TRBJ2-7; 9 bases map to TRBD1. V shed 6 bases and J 3 bases; nucleotides not matched to a gene: 3. The CDR3 extends over 13 amino acids. Germline V gene lookup returns CDR1 SNHLY and CDR2 FYNNEI. The CDR3 loop is CASRSGQGYEQYF. DNA for the CDR3: TGTGCCAGCAGATCGGGACAGGGCTACGAGCAGTACTTC.

V and J are TRBV30 and TRBJ2-1; a possible D gene is TRBD2 (5 bases). V lost 2 bases and J lost 2, with 10 bases in between. This CDR3 is 14 amino acids long. CDR1 GTSNPN and CDR2 SVGIG come from the germline V gene (reference sequence). The CDR3 loop is CAWSKDSAYNEQFF. CDR3 nucleotide sequence: TGTGCCTGGAGTAAGGACTCCGCCTACAATGAGCAGTTCTTC.

The chain has TRBV6-1 and TRBJ1-2; 11 positions match TRBD1. From germline, CDR1 is MNHNS and CDR2 SASEGT. V gave up 8 bases and J gave up 4 bases; unmatched junction bases: 9. This CDR3 comprises 15 residues. Written as DNA, the CDR3 is TGTGCCAGCCAGTTCTGGGACAGGGGGGTCTATGGCTACACCTTC. Protein: CASQFWDRGVYGYTF.

The V and J genes are TRBV28 and TRBJ2-3; 7 nucleotides agree with TRBD2. The CDR3 covers 18 residues. V lost 6 bases to trimming and J lost 4 bases; unmatched junction nucleotides: 19. The germline CDR1 and CDR2 sequences are MDHEN and SYDVKM. CDR3 sequence: CASSALSGPYETADTQYF. The CDR3 region has the DNA TGTGCCAGCAGCGCCCTTAGCGGGCCTTATGAGACAGCAGATACGCAGTATTTT.

A word on this clone: The junction departs from the called germline gene at one end, perhaps through a read error. CDR3 sequence: CASSPTSTGVQYF. Here the CDR3 DNA reads TGTGCTAGCAGCCCAACCTCGACAGGGGTGCAGTACTTC. The chain is built from TRBV7-7 and TRBJ2-7, with 8 bases aligning to TRBD1. The CDR3 consists of 13 residues. Germline V gene lookup returns CDR1 SSHAT and CDR2 FNYEAQ (reference sequence).

J is TRBJ2-1 and V is TRBV25-1; D might be TRBD2 (5 bases). Germline CDR1 and CDR2: MGHDK and SYGVNS. The CDR3 is made up of 12 amino acids. The germline V and J ends were trimmed by 8 bases and 2 bases, with 7 bases remaining between them. CDR3 coding DNA: TGTGCCAGCGGGAGTCCCTACAATGAGCAGTTCTTC. Residues: CASGSPYNEQFF.

The chain is built from TRBV2 and TRBJ2-5, with TRBD2 matching 12 bases. The CDR3 totals 15 residues. Germline V lookup: CDR1 SNHLY, CDR2 FYNNEI. V lost 6 bases and J lost 3; bases outside the gene matches: 5. The CDR3, as DNA: TGTGCCAGCAGGTCGACTAGCGGGGGAAAAGAGACCCAGTACTTC. Its protein product is CASRSTSGGKETQYF.

This chain connects TRBV6-5 to TRBJ2-7; D unclear. V lost 7 bases, J lost 3 bases, and 7 bases lay in between. The CDR3 sequence is 11 residues long. Germline V gene sequence: CDR1 MNHEY, CDR2 SVGAGI. CDR3 region: CASTYRYEQYF. The CDR3 DNA sequence: TGTGCCAGCACCTACCGCTACGAGCAGTACTTC.

The chain uses TRBV10-1 and TRBJ1-2; TRBD1 aligns across 7 bases. CDR1 is WNHNN and CDR2 is SYGVQD in the germline V gene (reference sequence). V gave up 9 bases and J gave up 2 bases; unmatched junction bases: 9. The CDR3 extends over 14 amino acids. DNA for the CDR3: TGCGCCAGGTTTTACACACAGGGGAACTATGGCTACACCTTC. This gives the protein CARFYTQGNYGYTF.